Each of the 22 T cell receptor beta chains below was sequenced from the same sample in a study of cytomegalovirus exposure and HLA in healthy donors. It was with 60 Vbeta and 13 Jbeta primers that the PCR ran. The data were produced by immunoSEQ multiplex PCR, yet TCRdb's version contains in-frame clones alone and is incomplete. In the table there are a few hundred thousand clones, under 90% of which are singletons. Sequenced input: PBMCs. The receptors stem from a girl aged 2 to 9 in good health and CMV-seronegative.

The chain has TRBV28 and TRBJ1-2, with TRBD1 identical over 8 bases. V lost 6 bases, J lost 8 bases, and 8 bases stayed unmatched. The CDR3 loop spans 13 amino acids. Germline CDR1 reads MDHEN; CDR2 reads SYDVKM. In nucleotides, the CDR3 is TGTGCCAGCAGCCTCAGGGGGCTAGTAGGCTACACCTTC. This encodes CASSLRGLVGYTF.

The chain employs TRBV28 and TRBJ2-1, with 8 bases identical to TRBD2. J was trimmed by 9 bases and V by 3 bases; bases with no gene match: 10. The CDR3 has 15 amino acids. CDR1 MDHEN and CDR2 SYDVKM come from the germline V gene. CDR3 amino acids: CASSLNTGRAIEQFF. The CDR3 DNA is TGTGCCAGCAGTTTGAATACCGGGAGGGCCATTGAGCAGTTCTTC.

The DNA of the CDR3 is TGTGCCAGCAGTTGGGACAGTCTCACTGAAGCTTTCTTT. Translation: CASSWDSLTEAFF. This rearrangement joins TRBV9 to TRBJ1-1; 7 bases are a match to TRBD1. This CDR3 is built from 13 residues. Unmatched junction bases numbered 5, after V lost 5 bases and J lost 4 bases. Looked up from germline, CDR1 is SGDLS and CDR2 is YYNGEE.

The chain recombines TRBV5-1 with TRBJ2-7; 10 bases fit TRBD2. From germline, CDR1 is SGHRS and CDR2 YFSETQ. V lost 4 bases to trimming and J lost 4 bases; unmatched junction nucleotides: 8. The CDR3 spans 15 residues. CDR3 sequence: CASSISGRLSYEQYF. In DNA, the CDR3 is TGCGCCAGCAGCATTAGCGGGAGGCTTTCATACGAGCAGTACTTC.

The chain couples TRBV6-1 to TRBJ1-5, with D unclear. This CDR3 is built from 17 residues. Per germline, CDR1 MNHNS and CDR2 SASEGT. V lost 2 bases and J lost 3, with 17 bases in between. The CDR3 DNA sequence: TGTGCCAGCAGTGAATGGCGGGGTTTGAGCATCAATCAGCCCCAGCATTTT. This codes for CASSEWRGLSINQPQHF.

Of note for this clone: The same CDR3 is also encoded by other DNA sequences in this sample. The CDR3 region is CASSVGQGGYEQYF. In DNA form, the CDR3 reads TGTGCCAGCAGCGTAGGACAGGGAGGCTACGAGCAGTACTTC. The chain is built from TRBV9 and TRBJ2-7, with a weak D call TRBD1 (7 bases). This CDR3 is built from 14 residues. V lost 0 bases, J lost 3 bases, and 10 bases lay in between. Germline V gives CDR1 SGDLS, CDR2 YYNGEE.

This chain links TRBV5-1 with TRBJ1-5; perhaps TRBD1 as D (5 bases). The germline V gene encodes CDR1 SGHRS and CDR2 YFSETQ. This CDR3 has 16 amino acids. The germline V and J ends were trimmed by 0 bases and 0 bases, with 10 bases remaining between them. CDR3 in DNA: TGCGCCAGCAGCTTGGTCCCCGGGGGTAGCAATCAGCCCCAGCATTTT. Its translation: CASSLVPGGSNQPQHF.

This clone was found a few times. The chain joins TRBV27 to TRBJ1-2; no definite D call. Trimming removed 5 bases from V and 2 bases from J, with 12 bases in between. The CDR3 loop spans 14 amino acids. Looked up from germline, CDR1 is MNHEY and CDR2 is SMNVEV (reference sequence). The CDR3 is CASSDGPNNYGYTF. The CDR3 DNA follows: TGTGCCAGCAGTGATGGGCCAAACAACTATGGCTACACCTTC.

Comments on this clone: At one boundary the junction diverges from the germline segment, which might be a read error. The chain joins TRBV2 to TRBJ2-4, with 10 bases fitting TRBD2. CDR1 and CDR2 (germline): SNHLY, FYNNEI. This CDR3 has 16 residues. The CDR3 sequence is CASCERGGVSKNIQYF. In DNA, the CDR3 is TGTGCCAGCTGTGAGCGGGGGGGCGTTTCCAAAAACATTCAGTACTTC.

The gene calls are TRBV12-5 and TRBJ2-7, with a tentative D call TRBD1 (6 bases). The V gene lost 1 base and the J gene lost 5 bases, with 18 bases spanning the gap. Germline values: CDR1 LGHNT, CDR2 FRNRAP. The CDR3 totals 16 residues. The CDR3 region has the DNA TGTGCTAGTGGTTTGGCTCGGGACAAGGAGGCCAACGAGCAGTACTTC. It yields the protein CASGLARDKEANEQYF. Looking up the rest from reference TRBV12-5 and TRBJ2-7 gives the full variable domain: DARVTQTPRHKVTEMGQEVTMRCQPILGHNTVFWYRQTMMQGLELLAYFRNRAPLDDSGMPKDRFSAEMPDATLATLKIQPSEPRDSAVYFCASGLARDKEANEQYFGPGTRLTVT.

DNA of the CDR3: TGTGCCAGCAGCTTGGTGACAGAATCTCACGAAAAACTGTTTTTT. Its protein is CASSLVTESHEKLFF. The chain carries TRBV5-5 and TRBJ1-4, with D possibly matching TRBD1 (5 bases). The CDR3 length is 15 residues. The germline CDR1 and CDR2 sequences are SGHKS and YYEKEE (reference sequence). V was pared by 0 bases and J by 8 bases, with 14 bases between.

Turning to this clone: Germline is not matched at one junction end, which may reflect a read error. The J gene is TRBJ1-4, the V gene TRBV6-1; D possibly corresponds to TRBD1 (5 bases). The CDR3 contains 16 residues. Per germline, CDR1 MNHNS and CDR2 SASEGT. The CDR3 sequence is CASREEYAAGRVAGFF. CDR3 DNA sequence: TGTGCCAGCAGGGAAGAATATGCGGCAGGGAGGGTGGCGGGCTTTTTT.

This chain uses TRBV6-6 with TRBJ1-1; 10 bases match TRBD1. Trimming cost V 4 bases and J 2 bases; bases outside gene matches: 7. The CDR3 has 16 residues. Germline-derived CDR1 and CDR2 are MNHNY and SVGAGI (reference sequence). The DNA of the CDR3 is TGTGCCAGCAGTTCTGGACAGGGGGTCTCTAACACTGAAGCTTTCTTT. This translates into CASSSGQGVSNTEAFF.

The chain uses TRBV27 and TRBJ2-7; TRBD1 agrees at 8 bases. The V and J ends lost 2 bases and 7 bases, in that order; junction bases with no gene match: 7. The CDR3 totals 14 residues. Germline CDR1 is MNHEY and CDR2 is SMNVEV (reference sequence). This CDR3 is CASSLLGQGREQYF. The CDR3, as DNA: TGTGCCAGCAGTTTACTCGGACAGGGCCGAGAGCAGTACTTC.

DNA of the CDR3: TGTGCCAGCAGTAGAGGGTATCGGGGTTACAATGAGCAGTTCTTC. It codes for CASSRGYRGYNEQFF. V usage is TRBV6-1 and J usage is TRBJ2-1, with D possibly being TRBD2 (5 bases). Germline V gene lookup returns CDR1 MNHNS and CDR2 SASEGT. V lost 5 bases to trimming and J lost 4 bases, with 15 bases between them. This CDR3 region has 15 residues.

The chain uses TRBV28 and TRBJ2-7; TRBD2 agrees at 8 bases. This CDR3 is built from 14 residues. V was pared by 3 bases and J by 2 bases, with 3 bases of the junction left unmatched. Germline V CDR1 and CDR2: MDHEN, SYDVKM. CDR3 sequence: CASSLGGGTYEQYF. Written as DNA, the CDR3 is TGTGCCAGCAGTTTGGGCGGGGGGACCTACGAGCAGTACTTC.

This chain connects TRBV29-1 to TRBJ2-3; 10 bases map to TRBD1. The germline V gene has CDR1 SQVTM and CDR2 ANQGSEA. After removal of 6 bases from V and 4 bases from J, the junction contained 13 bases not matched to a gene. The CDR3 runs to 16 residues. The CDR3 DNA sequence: TGCAGCGTGCAAGAAGGGGACAGGGGAATTTCAGATACGCAGTATTTT. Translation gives CSVQEGDRGISDTQYF.

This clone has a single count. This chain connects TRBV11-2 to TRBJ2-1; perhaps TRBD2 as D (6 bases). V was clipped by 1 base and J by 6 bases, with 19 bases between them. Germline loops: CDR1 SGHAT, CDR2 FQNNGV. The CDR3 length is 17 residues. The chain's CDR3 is CASSLVPTVLGGNEQFF. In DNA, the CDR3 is TGTGCCAGCAGCTTAGTTCCCACCGTGTTGGGGGGCAATGAGCAGTTCTTC.

The CDR3 here is CASSHPGTSGRPEQFF. CDR3 bases: TGCGCCAGCAGCCACCCCGGGACTAGCGGGAGGCCTGAGCAGTTCTTC. The rearrangement joins TRBV4-1 to TRBJ2-1, with 15 bases matching TRBD2. Germline trimming cut 3 bases from V and 9 bases from J; bases unmatched to any gene: 6. The CDR3 has 16 amino acids. The germline gives CDR1 MGHRA, CDR2 YSYEKL.

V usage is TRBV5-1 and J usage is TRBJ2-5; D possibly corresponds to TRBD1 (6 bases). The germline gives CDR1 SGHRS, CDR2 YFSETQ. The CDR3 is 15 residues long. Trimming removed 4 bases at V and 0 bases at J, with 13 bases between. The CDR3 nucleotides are TGCGCCAGCAGCCTGTCCGGACAGTACCAAGAGACCCAGTACTTC. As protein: CASSLSGQYQETQYF.

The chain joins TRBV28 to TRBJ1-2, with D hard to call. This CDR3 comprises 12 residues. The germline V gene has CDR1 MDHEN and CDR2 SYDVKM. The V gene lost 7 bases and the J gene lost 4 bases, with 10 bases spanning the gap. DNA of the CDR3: TGTGCCAGCACCTGGGGAGGCTATGGCTACACCTTC. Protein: CASTWGGYGYTF.

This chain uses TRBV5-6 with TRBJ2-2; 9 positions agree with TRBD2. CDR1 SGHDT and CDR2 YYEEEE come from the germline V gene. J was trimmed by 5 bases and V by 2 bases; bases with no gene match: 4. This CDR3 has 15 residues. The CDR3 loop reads CASSFGAGGTGELFF. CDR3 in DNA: TGTGCCAGCAGCTTTGGAGCGGGAGGAACCGGGGAGCTGTTTTTT.